These 8 T cell receptor beta chains share one sample of origin, sequenced in a study of blood T cell repertoires in COVID-19. Clones were read by immunoSEQ multiplex PCR, and TCRdb kept only the in-frame ones, dropping some. The sample contains 200,000 to 250,000 clones, 82% of which appear only once. The sequenced sample consisted of PBMCs or T cells enriched from blood (not recorded which). All receptors come from a woman aged 55-70 years who had recovered from COVID-19.

The chain uses TRBV9 and TRBJ2-2; 7 positions match TRBD1. Germline V gene sequence: CDR1 SGDLS, CDR2 YYNGEE. This CDR3 is built from 16 residues. J gave up 0 bases and V 4 bases, and 6 bases lay outside the gene matches. The CDR3 reads CASSRTGAANTGELFF. In DNA, the CDR3 is TGTGCCAGCAGCCGGACAGGAGCCGCGAACACCGGGGAGCTGTTTTTT.

The chain links TRBV2 to TRBJ2-7; 9 nucleotides align to TRBD2. The V and J ends lost 6 bases and 2 bases, in that order; junction bases with no gene match: 5. The CDR3 runs to 14 residues. The V gene's germline CDR1 is SNHLY and CDR2 FYNNEI. CDR3 coding DNA: TGTGCCAGCAGCTCGACTAGCGGTGCCTACGAGCAGTACTTC. This sequence encodes CASSSTSGAYEQYF. The complete variable domain, with remaining parts taken from reference TRBV2 and TRBJ2-7, reads EPEVTQTPSHQVTQMGQEVILRCVPISNHLYFYWYRQILGQKVEFLVSFYNNEISEKSEIFDDQFSVERPDGSNFTLKIRSTKLEDSAMYFCASSSTSGAYEQYFGPGTRLTVT.

This clone has more than one count but fewer than ten. The chain links TRBV7-8 to TRBJ1-5; 9 bases agree with TRBD1. Germline trimming cut 2 bases from V and 0 bases from J; bases unmatched to any gene: 5. CDR1 is SGHVS and CDR2 is FQNEAQ in the germline V gene. CDR3 size: 17 residues. CDR3 sequence: CASSLRLQGASNQPQHF. For the CDR3, the DNA is TGTGCCAGCAGCTTACGGCTACAGGGGGCTAGCAATCAGCCCCAGCATTTT. Together with reference TRBV7-8 and TRBJ1-5, the CDR3 gives the full variable domain: GAGVSQSPRYKVAKRGQDVALRCDPISGHVSLFWYQQALGQGPEFLTYFQNEAQLDKSGLPSDRFFAERPEGSVSTLKIQRTQQEDSAVYLCASSLRLQGASNQPQHFGDGTRLSIL.

The chain is built from TRBV9 and TRBJ1-4; 12 bases fit TRBD1. This CDR3 region has 19 residues. Germline CDR1 reads SGDLS; CDR2 reads YYNGEE. Trimming cost V 3 bases and J 6 bases; bases outside gene matches: 15. This CDR3 reads CASSAGTGGSGAPDEKLFF. For the CDR3, the DNA is TGTGCCAGCAGCGCCGGGACAGGGGGCTCAGGGGCCCCGGATGAAAAACTGTTTTTT.

This chain links TRBV12-3 or TRBV12-4 with TRBJ1-1; maybe TRBD1 (5 bases). V lost 6 bases to trimming and J lost 4 bases, with 12 bases between them. The CDR3 is 13 residues long. The DNA of the CDR3 is TGTGCCAGCAGCCCAGGGTTCGGCACTGAAGCTTTCTTT. It specifies CASSPGFGTEAFF.

V usage is TRBV30 and J usage is TRBJ2-5; D ambiguous. Germline CDR1 and CDR2: GTSNPN and SVGIG (reference sequence). The CDR3 is 14 residues long. V lost 0 bases, J lost 2 bases, and 10 bases lay in between. CDR3 in amino acids: CAWSVHGGQETQYF. In DNA form, the CDR3 reads TGTGCCTGGAGTGTACATGGCGGTCAAGAGACCCAGTACTTC.

The V gene is TRBV14, the J gene TRBJ1-6, with 7 positions matching TRBD1. V dropped 2 bases and J dropped 8; count of bases not matched to a gene: 12. The CDR3 contains 17 residues. CDR1 and CDR2 from the germline V gene are SGHDN and FVKESK. The CDR3 nucleotides read TGTGCCAGCAGCCAATTGAGGGGGCAACCGATCGATTCACCCCTCCACTTT. The encoded protein is CASSQLRGQPIDSPLHF. Full variable domain (rest looked up from reference TRBV14 and TRBJ1-6): EAGVTQFPSHSVIEKGQTVTLRCDPISGHDNLYWYRRVMGKEIKFLLHFVKESKQDESGMPNNRFLAERTGGTYSTLKVQPAELEDSGVYFCASSQLRGQPIDSPLHFGNGTRLTVT.

This clone was detected a few times. CDR3 nucleotide sequence: TGTGCCAGCAGTATTCAATCAGGGGCAACCTACGAGCAGTACTTC. It codes for CASSIQSGATYEQYF. V gene TRBV7-3 combines with J gene TRBJ2-7; D is possibly TRBD1 (6 bases). The germline V gene has CDR1 SGHTA and CDR2 FQGTGA. The V gene lost 6 bases and the J gene lost 2 bases, with 17 bases spanning the gap. The CDR3 has 15 amino acids. The whole variable domain, remainder taken from reference TRBV7-3 and TRBJ2-7, is GAGVSQTPSNKVTEKGKYVELRCDPISGHTALYWYRQSLGQGPEFLIYFQGTGAADDSGLPNDRFFAVRPEGSVSTLKIQRTERGDSAVYLCASSIQSGATYEQYFGPGTRLTVT.